The T cell receptor (beta chain) described here comes from a study of blood T cell repertoires in COVID-19. Study information: Specimens from acute and convalescent COVID-19 originated in the United States, Italy and Spain. Sources were T cells, B-cell-depleted T cells, or PBMCs; the material itself was cDNA or gDNA.

V dropped 5 bases and J dropped 7; count of bases not matched to a gene: 4. The CDR3 length is 15 residues. From germline, CDR1 is SGHTA and CDR2 FQGTGA. In the study's own analysis: Scientists estimated how many nucleated cells there were by amplifying reference gene primers. This table comes from immunoSEQ multiplex PCR, and its TCRdb copy is limited to in-frame clones, with some not included. The DNA gave D and trimming, while V, J and clone size come from that table. Here the sample spans some 95,000 clones, around 81% being singletons. Material for sequencing was peripheral blood. V gene TRBV7-3 combines with J gene TRBJ2-1, with 14 bases matching TRBD2. This clonotype originated in a man in his fifties or sixties who had recovered from COVID-19. The chain's CDR3 is CASSQRLAGGNEQFF. CDR3 nucleotides: TGTGCCAGCAGCCAACGACTAGCGGGAGGGAATGAGCAGTTCTTC.